What follows are 20 T cell receptor beta chains derived from one specimen sequenced in a study of human T cells and chemical hapten exposure. This sample's time point: healthy volunteer bleed at 6 weeks. From whole blood left unfractionated, total RNA was extracted. TCRdb re-called the RACE reads through MiXCR, storing one row per CDR3 protein. The sample includes more than 35,000 distinct CDR3 sequences, 3.5% to 4% of them seen just once. Sequencing was performed on whole blood. These receptor sequences come from a human donor in good health. Some clones in this sample may be carry-over from other donors' samples.

This clonotype has just a few counts. The V and J genes are TRBV28 and TRBJ2-7, with 11 nucleotides matching TRBD2. This CDR3 is 20 amino acids long. Germline CDR1 reads MDHEN; CDR2 reads SYDVKM. Trimming at V came to 3 bases and at J to 2 bases, leaving 18 bases not matched to a gene. The CDR3 bases are TGTGCCAGCAGTTTCAACTCAAATCAGACTAGCGGGATTCGGGCCTACGAGCAGTACTTC. As protein: CASSFNSNQTSGIRAYEQYF.

This clonotype showed up many times. The gene calls are TRBV5-1 and TRBJ1-6; no reliable D call. This CDR3 is 15 amino acids long. Germline CDR1 SGHRS, CDR2 YFSETQ. V was clipped by 5 bases and J by 8 bases, with 17 bases between them. CDR3 DNA: TGCGCCAGCAGAGGGAGCTCCGCAGCGGATTCACCCCTCCACTTT. Protein product: CASRGSSAADSPLHF.

V and J are TRBV27 and TRBJ2-7; perhaps D is TRBD1 or TRBD2 (6 bases each). Trimming took off 3 bases at V and 0 bases at J, with 12 bases between the two ends. This CDR3 spans 15 amino acids. Germline V gene sequence: CDR1 MNHEY, CDR2 SMNVEV (reference sequence). The CDR3 loop reads CASSLGGLRSYEQYF. The DNA of the CDR3 is TGTGCCAGCAGTTTGGGGGGCCTTCGCTCCTACGAGCAGTACTTC.

This clonotype came up many times. This CDR3 reads CASSLGRGTSTDTQYF. The DNA of the CDR3 is TGCGCCAGCAGCTTGGGTAGAGGAACTAGCACAGATACGCAGTATTTT. The V and J genes are TRBV5-1 and TRBJ2-3, with D uncertain. The CDR3 spans 16 residues. V lost 0 bases and J 0 bases, leaving 11 bases between the germline ends. Per the germline V gene, CDR1 is SGHRS and CDR2 is YFSETQ.

This chain joins TRBV3-1 and TRBJ1-2, with D perhaps TRBD1 (6 bases). Germline CDR1 and CDR2: LGHDT and YNNKEL (reference sequence). Trimming removed 5 bases from V and 6 bases from J, with 10 bases in between. CDR3 length: 12 amino acids. CDR3 region: CASSRGGDGYTF. The CDR3 DNA reads as TGTGCCAGCAGCAGGGGGGGAGATGGCTACACCTTC.

This clonotype occurred many times. The V gene is TRBV28, the J gene TRBJ1-2; D is unclear. The V gene lost 1 base and the J gene lost 0 bases, with 9 bases spanning the gap. The CDR3 length is 15 residues. Germline V gene data show CDR1 as MDHEN and CDR2 as SYDVKM. This CDR3 is CASSLFRTSNYGYTF. CDR3 nucleotide sequence: TGTGCCAGCAGTTTATTTCGCACCTCTAACTATGGCTACACCTTC.

The chain recombines TRBV11-1 with TRBJ2-3, with unresolved D. Germline V gene sequence: CDR1 SGHAT, CDR2 FQDESV (reference sequence). Trimming cost V 4 bases and J 2 bases, with 13 bases left between them. This CDR3 is built from 15 residues. CDR3 amino acids: CASSSTQWNTDTQYF. DNA for the CDR3: TGTGCCAGCAGCTCGACCCAATGGAACACAGATACGCAGTATTTT.

This clonotype was observed many times. The rearrangement joins TRBV27 to TRBJ2-7; 8 nucleotides line up with TRBD2. CDR1 and CDR2 (germline): MNHEY, SMNVEV (reference sequence). V trimming: 4 bases; J trimming: 6 bases; junction bases outside the gene matches: 5. This CDR3 has 13 amino acids. The CDR3 reads CASSWTSSGEQYF. CDR3 DNA sequence: TGTGCCAGCAGTTGGACTAGCTCCGGCGAGCAGTACTTC.

This clonotype was recorded many times. This sequence joins TRBV21-1 and TRBJ2-7; the D call of TRBD1 is as the table states it, not checked on the DNA. TRBV21-1 counts as a pseudogene. The CDR3 sequence is 13 residues long. CDR3 sequence (DNA): TGTGCCAGCACCAGACAGGGGAGTGGAGGGCAGTACTTC. It translates to CASTRQGSGGQYF.

In its sample, this clonotype was seen many times. V and J are TRBV11-3 and TRBJ2-3; TRBD2 aligns across 9 bases. The CDR3 has 14 amino acids. Per germline, CDR1 SGHNT and CDR2 YENEEA. The V segment lost 4 bases and the J segment 3 bases; nucleotides outside the gene matches: 2. CDR3 region: CASSWGLATDTQYF. The CDR3 DNA reads as TGTGCCAGCAGCTGGGGACTAGCTACAGATACGCAGTATTTT.

Ten or more counts support this clonotype. The V and J genes are TRBV28 and TRBJ2-7, with D unclear. From germline, CDR1 is MDHEN and CDR2 SYDVKM. With 11 bases removed from V and 0 bases from J, the gap between germline ends came to 8 bases. The CDR3 is 11 amino acids. As DNA, the CDR3 is TGTGCCTGGGGTGCCTCCTACGAGCAGTACTTC. This sequence encodes CAWGASYEQYF. Looking up the rest from reference TRBV28 and TRBJ2-7 gives the full variable domain: DVKVTQSSRYLVKRTGEKVFLECVQDMDHENMFWYRQDPGLGLRLIYFSYDVKMKEKGDIPEGYSVSREKKERFSLILESASTNQTSMYLCAWGASYEQYFGPGTRLTVT.

In its sample, this clonotype ranks as medium-sized. This rearrangement joins TRBV24-1 to TRBJ2-1; no reliable D call. This CDR3 spans 11 amino acids. Germline loops: CDR1 KGHDR, CDR2 SFDVKD. Trimming shortened V by 4 bases and J by 10 bases, and 7 bases separated the two germline ends. The CDR3 protein is CATSDSAEQFF. CDR3 DNA: TGTGCCACCAGTGACAGCGCCGAGCAGTTCTTC.

This clonotype was observed at least ten times. V and J are TRBV27 and TRBJ1-2; a weak D match, TRBD1 (5 bases). The CDR3 is made up of 12 amino acids. Germline-derived CDR1 and CDR2 are MNHEY and SMNVEV (reference sequence). The germline V and J ends were trimmed by 7 bases and 3 bases, with 9 bases remaining between them. CDR3 sequence reads: CASKGRDYGYTF. CDR3 nucleotides: TGTGCCAGCAAAGGCAGGGACTATGGCTACACCTTC.

Many counts were recorded for this clonotype. The rearrangement links TRBV3-1 to TRBJ2-7; the D gene could be TRBD1 or TRBD2 (5 bases each). The CDR3 consists of 14 residues. The germline gives CDR1 LGHDT, CDR2 YNNKEL (reference sequence). Trimming took off 3 bases at V and 2 bases at J, with 11 bases between the two ends. The CDR3 DNA is TGTGCCAGCAGCCACTCACGGGACGCCTACGAGCAGTACTTC. Translation: CASSHSRDAYEQYF.

This clonotype was seen at least ten times. The rearrangement joins TRBV12-3 or TRBV12-4 to TRBJ1-1, with D maybe TRBD1 (6 bases). The CDR3 contains 15 residues. Trimming took 6 bases from V and 1 from J, leaving 15 bases between them. CDR3 sequence reads: CASSLREGGNTEAFF. The CDR3 bases are TGTGCCAGCAGCCTCAGGGAAGGGGGGAACACTGAAGCTTTCTTT.

The chain uses TRBV3-1 and TRBJ2-2; tentatively, D is TRBD2 (5 bases). Germline V gene data show CDR1 as LGHDT and CDR2 as YNNKEL (reference sequence). The V gene lost 10 bases and the J gene lost 1 base, with 13 bases spanning the gap. The CDR3 runs 14 residues. CDR3: CATTGLLNTGELFF. The CDR3 nucleotides are TGTGCCACCACCGGACTCCTGAACACCGGGGAGCTGTTTTTT.

The sample holds many counts of this clonotype. The chain has TRBV7-6 and TRBJ1-1; D not certain. The germline CDR1 and CDR2 sequences are SGHVS and FNYEAQ. This CDR3 has 17 residues. The V end lost 4 bases, the J end lost 4 bases, and 22 bases lay between the germline ends. The CDR3 sequence is CASSSQKMVKPGTEAFF. CDR3 bases: TGTGCCAGCAGCTCCCAAAAGATGGTCAAACCGGGCACTGAAGCTTTCTTT.

This clonotype showed up many times. The chain combines TRBV6-5 with TRBJ1-6; D not certain. In germline, CDR1 is MNHEY, CDR2 SVGAGI. The ends were cut back, 0 bases at V and 7 bases at J, with 16 bases in the middle. The CDR3 has 17 amino acids. Here the CDR3 DNA reads TGTGCCAGCAGTTACTCGAGACATGAGACGCCAAATTCACCCCTCCACTTT. This gives the protein CASSYSRHETPNSPLHF.

This chain joins TRBV27 and TRBJ1-2; no reliable D call. V gave up 2 bases and J gave up 7 bases, with 14 bases separating them. The germline gives CDR1 MNHEY, CDR2 SMNVEV (reference sequence). This CDR3 comprises 14 residues. The CDR3 protein is CASSLIQLGGGYTF. As DNA, the CDR3 is TGTGCCAGCAGTTTAATACAACTGGGTGGTGGCTACACCTTC.

This clonotype has at least ten counts. The chain combines TRBV20-1 with TRBJ2-1; D is perhaps TRBD1 or TRBD2 (6 bases each). This CDR3 comprises 13 residues. Trimming removed 5 bases at V and 7 bases at J, with 15 bases between. Germline V lookup: CDR1 DFQATT, CDR2 SNEGSKA (reference sequence). This CDR3 reads CSADSGGGNEQFF. In nucleotides, the CDR3 is TGCAGTGCTGACTCCGGGGGCGGGAATGAGCAGTTCTTC.